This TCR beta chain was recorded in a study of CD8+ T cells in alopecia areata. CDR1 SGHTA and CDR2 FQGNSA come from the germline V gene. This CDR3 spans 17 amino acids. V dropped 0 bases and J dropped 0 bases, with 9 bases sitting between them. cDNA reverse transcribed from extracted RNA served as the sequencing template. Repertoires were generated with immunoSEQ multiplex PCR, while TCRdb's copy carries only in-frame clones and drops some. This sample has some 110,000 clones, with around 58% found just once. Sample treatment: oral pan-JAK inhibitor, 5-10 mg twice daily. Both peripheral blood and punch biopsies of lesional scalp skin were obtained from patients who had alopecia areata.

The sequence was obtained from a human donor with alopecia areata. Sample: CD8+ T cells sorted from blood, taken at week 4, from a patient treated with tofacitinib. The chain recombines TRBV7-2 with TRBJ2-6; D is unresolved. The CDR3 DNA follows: TGTGCCAGCAGCTTAGCTGAAGTCTACTCTGGGGCCAACGTCCTGACTTTC. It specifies CASSLAEVYSGANVLTF.